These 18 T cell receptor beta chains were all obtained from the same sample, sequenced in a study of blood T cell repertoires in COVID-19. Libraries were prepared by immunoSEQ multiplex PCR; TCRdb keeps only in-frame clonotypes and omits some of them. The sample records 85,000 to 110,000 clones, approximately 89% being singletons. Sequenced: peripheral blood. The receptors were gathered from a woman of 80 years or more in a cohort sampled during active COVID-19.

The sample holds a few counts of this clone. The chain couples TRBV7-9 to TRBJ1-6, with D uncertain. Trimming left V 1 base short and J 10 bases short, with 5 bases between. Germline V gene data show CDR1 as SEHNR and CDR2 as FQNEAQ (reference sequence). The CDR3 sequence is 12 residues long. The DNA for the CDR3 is TGTGCCAGCAGCTTAGGGGAGTCACCCCTCCACTTT. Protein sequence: CASSLGESPLHF.

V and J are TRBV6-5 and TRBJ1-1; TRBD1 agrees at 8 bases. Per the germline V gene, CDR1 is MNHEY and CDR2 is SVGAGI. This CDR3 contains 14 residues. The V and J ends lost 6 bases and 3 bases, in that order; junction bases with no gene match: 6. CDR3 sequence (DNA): TGTGCCAGCAGACGACCGACAGGGGACACTGAAGCTTTCTTT. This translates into CASRRPTGDTEAFF.

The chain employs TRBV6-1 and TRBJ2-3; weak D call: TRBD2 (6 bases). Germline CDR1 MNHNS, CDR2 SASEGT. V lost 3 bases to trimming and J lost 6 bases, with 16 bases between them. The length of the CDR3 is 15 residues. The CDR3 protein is CASSDSGQRFDTQYF. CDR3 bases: TGTGCCAGCAGTGATAGCGGCCAACGCTTTGATACGCAGTATTTT.

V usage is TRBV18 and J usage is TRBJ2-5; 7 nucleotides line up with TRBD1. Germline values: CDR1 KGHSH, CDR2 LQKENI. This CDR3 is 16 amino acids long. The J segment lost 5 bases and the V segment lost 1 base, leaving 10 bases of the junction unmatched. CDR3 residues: CASSPRQGLIRETQYF. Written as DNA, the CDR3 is TGTGCCAGCTCACCACGACAGGGCCTAATCCGGGAGACCCAGTACTTC.

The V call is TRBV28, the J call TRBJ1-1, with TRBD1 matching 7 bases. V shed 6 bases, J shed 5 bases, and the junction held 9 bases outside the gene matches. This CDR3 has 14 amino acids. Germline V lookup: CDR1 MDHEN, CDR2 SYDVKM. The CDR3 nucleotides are TGTGCCAGCAGACGACAGGGAAGAGTTACTGAAGCTTTCTTT. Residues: CASRRQGRVTEAFF.

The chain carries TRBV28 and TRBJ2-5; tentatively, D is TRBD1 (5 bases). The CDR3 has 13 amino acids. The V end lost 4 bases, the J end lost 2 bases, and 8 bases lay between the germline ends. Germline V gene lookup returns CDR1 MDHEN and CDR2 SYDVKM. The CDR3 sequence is CASSSGQQETQYF. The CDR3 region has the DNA TGTGCCAGCAGTTCAGGGCAGCAAGAGACCCAGTACTTC.

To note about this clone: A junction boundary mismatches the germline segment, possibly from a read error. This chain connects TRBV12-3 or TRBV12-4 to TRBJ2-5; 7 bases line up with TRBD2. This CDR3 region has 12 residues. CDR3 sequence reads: CASSLGLGGANF. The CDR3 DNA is TGTGCCAGCAGTCTCGGACTAGGAGGAGCTAACTTC.

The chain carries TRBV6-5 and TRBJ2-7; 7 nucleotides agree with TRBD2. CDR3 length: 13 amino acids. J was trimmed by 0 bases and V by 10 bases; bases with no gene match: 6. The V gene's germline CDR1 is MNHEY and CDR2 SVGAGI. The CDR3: CATIPGGSYEQYF. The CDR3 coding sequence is TGTGCCACCATCCCGGGAGGCTCCTACGAGCAGTACTTC.

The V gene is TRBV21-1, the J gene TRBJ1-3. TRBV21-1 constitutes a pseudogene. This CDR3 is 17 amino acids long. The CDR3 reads CASTRGGRASSGNTIYF. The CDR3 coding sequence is TGTGCCAGCACCCGGGGGGGCAGGGCCTCCTCTGGAAACACCATATATTTT.

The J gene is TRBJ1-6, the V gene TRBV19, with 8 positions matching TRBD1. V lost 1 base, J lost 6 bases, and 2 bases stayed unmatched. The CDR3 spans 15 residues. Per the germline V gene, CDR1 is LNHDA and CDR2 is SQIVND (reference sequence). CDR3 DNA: TGTGCCAGTAGTATAGGACAGGGGATTAATTCACCCCTCCACTTT. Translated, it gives CASSIGQGINSPLHF.

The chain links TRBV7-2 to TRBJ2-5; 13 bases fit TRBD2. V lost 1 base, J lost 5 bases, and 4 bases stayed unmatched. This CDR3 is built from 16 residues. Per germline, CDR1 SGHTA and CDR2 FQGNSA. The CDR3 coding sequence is TGTGCCAGCAGCTTAGGACTAGCGGGAGGATGGGAGACCCAGTACTTC. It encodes CASSLGLAGGWETQYF.

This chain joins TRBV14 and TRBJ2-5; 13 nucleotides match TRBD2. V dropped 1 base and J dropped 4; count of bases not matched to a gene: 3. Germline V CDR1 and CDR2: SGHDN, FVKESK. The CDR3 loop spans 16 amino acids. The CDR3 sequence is CASSQGTSGSGETQYF. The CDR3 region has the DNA TGTGCCAGCAGCCAAGGGACTAGCGGGAGCGGAGAGACCCAGTACTTC.

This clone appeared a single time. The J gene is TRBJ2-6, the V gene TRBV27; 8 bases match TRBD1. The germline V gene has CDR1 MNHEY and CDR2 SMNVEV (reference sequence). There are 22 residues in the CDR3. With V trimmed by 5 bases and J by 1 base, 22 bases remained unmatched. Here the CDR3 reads CASSPTIPQRTGHPSGANVLTF. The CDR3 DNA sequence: TGTGCCAGCAGTCCGACCATCCCCCAGAGGACAGGGCACCCGTCTGGGGCCAACGTCCTGACTTTC.

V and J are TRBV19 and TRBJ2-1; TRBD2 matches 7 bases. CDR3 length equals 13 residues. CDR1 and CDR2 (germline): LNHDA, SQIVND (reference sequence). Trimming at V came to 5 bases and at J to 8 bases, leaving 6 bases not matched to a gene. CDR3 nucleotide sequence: TGTGCCAGTAGTCGGGGGAGCGGGGATGAGCAGTTCTTC. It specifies CASSRGSGDEQFF.

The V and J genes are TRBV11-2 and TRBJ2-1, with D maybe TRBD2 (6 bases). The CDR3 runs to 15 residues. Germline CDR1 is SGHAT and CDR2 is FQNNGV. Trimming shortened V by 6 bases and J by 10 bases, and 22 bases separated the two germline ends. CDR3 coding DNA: TGTGCCAGCAGTCATTTAGCGCGGGGACCGGGGGAGCAGTTCTTC. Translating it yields CASSHLARGPGEQFF. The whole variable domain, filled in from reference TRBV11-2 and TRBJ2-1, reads EAGVAQSPRYKIIEKRQSVAFWCNPISGHATLYWYQQILGQGPKLLIQFQNNGVVDDSQLPKDRFSAERLKGVDSTLKIQPAKLEDSAVYLCASSHLARGPGEQFFGPGTRLTVL.

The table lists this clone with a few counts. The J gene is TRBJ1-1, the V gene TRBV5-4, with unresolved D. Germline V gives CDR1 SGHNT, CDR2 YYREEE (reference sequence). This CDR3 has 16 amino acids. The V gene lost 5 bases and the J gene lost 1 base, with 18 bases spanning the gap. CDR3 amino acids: CASRRAAGTSNTEAFF. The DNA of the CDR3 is TGTGCCAGCAGACGAGCGGCGGGAACCTCGAACACTGAAGCTTTCTTT.

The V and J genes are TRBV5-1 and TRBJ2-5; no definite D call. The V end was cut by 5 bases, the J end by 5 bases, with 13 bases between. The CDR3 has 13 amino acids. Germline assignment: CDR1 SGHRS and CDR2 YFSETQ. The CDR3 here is CASSFTLGETQYF. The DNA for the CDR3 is TGCGCCAGCAGTTTTACCCTGGGCGAGACCCAGTACTTC.

CDR3 sequence: CASSYPGDYGYTF. The CDR3 DNA reads as TGCGCCAGCAGCTACCCAGGGGACTATGGCTACACCTTC. The chain recombines TRBV5-1 with TRBJ1-2; maybe TRBD1 (6 bases). From germline, CDR1 is SGHRS and CDR2 YFSETQ. Between the trimmed V and J ends, which lost 3 bases and 3 bases, there was a span of 9 bases. The CDR3 consists of 13 residues.